This TCR beta chain comes out of a study of blood T cell repertoires in COVID-19. Study context: Some COVID-19 samples were acute and others convalescent; all came from the United States, Italy and Spain. PBMCs, B-cell-depleted T cells, or T cells provided the cDNA or gDNA that made up the material.

This CDR3 region has 16 residues. The V gene's germline CDR1 is SGHRS and CDR2 YFSETQ. The V segment lost 2 bases and the J segment 3 bases; nucleotides outside the gene matches: 6. In the authors' workflow: Amplification of reference gene primers was used by the study to estimate nucleated cell counts. Some clones are missing from TCRdb's copy, which holds only in-frame ones; the method was immunoSEQ multiplex PCR. V and J calls and clone size are those listed in that table; D and trimming were worked out from the DNA. The table has over 150,000 clones, approximately 86% seen once; the top ten hold 8% to 11%.

V usage is TRBV5-1 and J usage is TRBJ1-4, with 8 bases matching TRBD1. The TCR was taken from an elderly woman with active or convalescent COVID-19. What was sequenced was peripheral blood. CDR3 residues: CASSFLAGGSNEKLFF. The CDR3 DNA reads TGCGCCAGCAGCTTTTTAGCAGGGGGCTCTAATGAAAAACTGTTTTTT.